The TCR beta chain under discussion was sequenced for a study of blood T cell repertoires in COVID-19. This CDR3 contains 15 residues. The germline V gene encodes CDR1 SGHTA and CDR2 FQGNSA. Trimming removed 5 bases from V and 4 bases from J, with 14 bases in between. Method: immunoSEQ multiplex PCR; TCRdb's copy keeps in-frame clones and lacks some. The sample consists of over 200,000 clones, almost 90% of them appearing once. The chain combines TRBV7-2 with TRBJ2-2, with a possible D match to TRBD2 (6 bases). The sequence came from a woman aged 55-69 years with acute or convalescent COVID-19. The sample taken for sequencing was peripheral blood. The CDR3 here is CASSLGDSRTGELFF. In nucleotides, the CDR3 is TGTGCCAGCAGCCTGGGGGACTCCCGCACCGGGGAGCTGTTTTTT.